This TCR beta chain was captured in a study of molecular identifiers for immune sequencing clone quantification. The study's findings and limits: In a background of around 970,000 naive cells, spiked Jurkat TCR RNA from one cell was reportedly detectable.

This clonotype was picked up many times. Its antigen is still unknown. Preparation methods for the bulk TCR libraries were those previously described, with listed TCR primers. TCRdb used MiXCR to reprocess the PCR reads, holding one entry per CDR3 protein. Of about 70,000 distinct CDR3 sequences listed, 15% to 20% are singletons. CD8+CD4-CCR7+CD45RA+ sorting gave the naive CD8 T cells. Sequencing input: naive CD8+ T cells from blood, with Jurkat cell RNA spiked in. The subset denotes: FACS-sorted CD8+CD4-CCR7+CD45RA+ naive T cells. The TCR originated in a human donor in good health. Some libraries in this study had Jurkat cell RNA spiked in.

The CDR3 DNA reads as TGTGCCAGCAGTTTGCGAGCGGGAGCTTACGAGCAGTACTTC. It translates to CASSLRAGAYEQYF. The chain couples TRBV28 to TRBJ2-7; 8 bases agree with TRBD2. Per germline, CDR1 MDHEN and CDR2 SYDVKM. The V segment lost 3 bases and the J segment 4 bases; nucleotides outside the gene matches: 5. This CDR3 is built from 14 residues.